Below, 17 T cell receptor beta chains from the same sample are listed, as sequenced in a study of shared clonotypes between healthy human individuals. As defined, naive CD8 cells were CD45RO-negative and positively selected for CCR7, with terminally differentiated effector memory CD45RA+ cells excluded. Only in-frame clones appear in the TCRdb table, and some are missing; sequencing was by immunoSEQ multiplex PCR. The sample yields roughly 650,000 clones, approximately 96% seen once. Sequencing was performed on naive CD8+ T cells sorted from blood. These receptors were taken from a woman in her 30s in good health.

V usage is TRBV28 and J usage is TRBJ2-3, with 7 nucleotides matching TRBD2. The length of the CDR3 is 17 residues. In germline, CDR1 is MDHEN, CDR2 SYDVKM. Germline trimming cut 3 bases from V and 3 bases from J; bases unmatched to any gene: 12. The CDR3 loop is CASSFPVGGERTDTQYF. Written as DNA, the CDR3 is TGTGCCAGCAGTTTCCCTGTGGGGGGGGAAAGGACAGATACGCAGTATTTT.

V and J are TRBV7-2 and TRBJ2-1, with D perhaps matching TRBD2 (5 bases). This CDR3 spans 14 amino acids. V gave up 8 bases and J gave up 8 bases, with 19 bases separating them. From germline, CDR1 is SGHTA and CDR2 FQGNSA. Here the CDR3 reads CASDRDFTGDEQFF. The CDR3 nucleotides read TGTGCCAGCGACCGGGATTTTACCGGCGATGAGCAGTTCTTC.

Notes on this clone: The junction differs from germline at one of its ends, possibly a read error. The J gene is TRBJ2-1, the V gene TRBV7-9; D might be TRBD2 (6 bases). There are 13 residues in the CDR3. CDR1 is SEHNR, CDR2 FQNEAQ, per germline (reference sequence). CDR3 DNA: TGTGCCAGCAGCTGGGACTCCCACAATGAGCAGTTCTTC. Its translation is CASSWDSHNEQFF.

The chain combines TRBV11-2 with TRBJ2-3; D ambiguous. The germline gives CDR1 SGHAT, CDR2 FQNNGV. Deletions cut 5 bases from V and 4 bases from J, with 13 bases between. This CDR3 comprises 14 residues. The CDR3 here is CASSMTSTPDTQYF. The CDR3 region has the DNA TGTGCCAGCAGCATGACTTCAACCCCAGATACGCAGTATTTT.

This clone has a single count. The V and J genes are TRBV15 and TRBJ1-4; D is unresolved. This CDR3 region has 16 residues. Germline lookup yields CDR1 LNHNV and CDR2 YYDKDF (reference sequence). The V end lost 0 bases, the J end lost 7 bases, and 15 bases lay between the germline ends. The CDR3 region has the DNA TGTGCCACCAGCAGAGATTTCGGGCTGGTCGGTGAAAAACTGTTTTTT. Its translation is CATSRDFGLVGEKLFF.

The V gene is TRBV9, the J gene TRBJ2-5; 9 bases match TRBD1. The J call is doubtful: the DNA matches TRBJ2-7 better. The CDR3 sequence is 15 residues long. Germline V lookup: CDR1 SGDLS, CDR2 YYNGEE. The CDR3 region has the DNA TGTGCCAGCAGCGACGGAGGGACAGGGCGGGACGAGCAGTACTTC. This encodes CASSDGGTGRDEQYF.

This clone was seen a single time. The chain recombines TRBV13 with TRBJ2-1; D might be TRBD2 (5 bases). CDR1 and CDR2 (germline): PRHDT, FYEKMQ (reference sequence). V lost 2 bases to trimming and J lost 10 bases, with 6 bases between them. The CDR3 covers 11 residues. The CDR3 protein is CASSLQREQFF. The DNA of the CDR3 is TGTGCCAGCAGCTTACAGCGGGAGCAGTTCTTC.

J is TRBJ2-5 and V is TRBV28, with TRBD1 identical over 12 bases. Unmatched junction bases numbered 13, after V lost 2 bases and J lost 3 bases. Germline lookup yields CDR1 MDHEN and CDR2 SYDVKM. The CDR3 is 19 amino acids. The CDR3 DNA sequence: TGTGCCAGCAGTTTAACCCCGGTTGGGGACAGGGGGCTTGAAGAGACCCAGTACTTC. As protein: CASSLTPVGDRGLEETQYF.

The chain has TRBV9 and TRBJ2-1, with D unclear. Trimming removed 0 bases at V and 9 bases at J, with 16 bases between. Germline V gene lookup returns CDR1 SGDLS and CDR2 YYNGEE. This CDR3 has 15 residues. The CDR3 DNA sequence: TGTGCCAGCAGCGTAGTCTACGGAACCCCGGGTGAGCAGTTCTTC. Residues: CASSVVYGTPGEQFF.

This chain links TRBV27 with TRBJ2-1; 9 bases fit TRBD2. V was clipped by 0 bases and J by 4 bases; unmatched bases: 4. The CDR3 consists of 16 residues. The V gene's germline CDR1 is MNHEY and CDR2 SMNVEV (reference sequence). In nucleotides, the CDR3 is TGTGCCAGCAGTTTATCTGCGGGAGGGGAATACAATGAGCAGTTCTTC. It is translated as CASSLSAGGEYNEQFF.

CDR3 residues: CASSQGTSAETQYF. The CDR3 DNA sequence: TGTGCCAGCAGCCAAGGGACTAGCGCGGAGACCCAGTACTTC. V gene TRBV7-8 combines with J gene TRBJ2-5, with 10 nucleotides matching TRBD2. From germline, CDR1 is SGHVS and CDR2 FQNEAQ. CDR3 size: 14 residues. Trimming removed 5 bases from V and 5 bases from J; junction bases left unmatched: 5.

Comment on this clone: The sample has other DNA sequences that encode this CDR3 too. The genes are TRBV27 and TRBJ2-7; 9 positions match TRBD2. This CDR3 is built from 15 residues. V lost 2 bases and J lost 1; bases outside the gene matches: 3. Germline CDR1 reads MNHEY; CDR2 reads SMNVEV (reference sequence). The CDR3 sequence: CASSLAGGVSYEQYF. DNA for the CDR3: TGTGCCAGCAGTTTAGCGGGAGGGGTTTCCTACGAGCAGTACTTC.

Here the CDR3 DNA reads TGTGCCAGCAGTCTTCACAGGGGTCCGGATACGCAGTATTTT. It translates to CASSLHRGPDTQYF. The chain carries TRBV28 and TRBJ2-3; 7 nucleotides align to TRBD1. J was trimmed by 6 bases and V by 5 bases; bases with no gene match: 8. The CDR3 loop spans 14 amino acids. In germline, CDR1 is MDHEN, CDR2 SYDVKM.

The J gene is TRBJ2-7, the V gene TRBV29-1; D might be TRBD1 (5 bases). V lost 4 bases and J lost 2, with 18 bases in between. This CDR3 is 15 amino acids long. Germline V gene lookup returns CDR1 SQVTM and CDR2 ANQGSEA. The CDR3 loop is CSVVGALRTPYEQYF. The CDR3, as DNA: TGCAGCGTTGTAGGGGCGCTGAGGACCCCCTACGAGCAGTACTTC.

The CDR3 spells CASSLSWGSGANVLTF. CDR3 coding DNA: TGTGCCAGCAGTTTATCGTGGGGGTCTGGGGCCAACGTCCTGACTTTC. The chain links TRBV27 to TRBJ2-6; either TRBD1 or TRBD2 may supply D (5 bases each). Germline V gene lookup returns CDR1 MNHEY and CDR2 SMNVEV (reference sequence). The CDR3 consists of 16 residues. The ends were cut back, 0 bases at V and 1 base at J, with 7 bases in the middle.

The rearrangement joins TRBV27 to TRBJ1-2; the D gene is possibly TRBD1 (6 bases). The germline gives CDR1 MNHEY, CDR2 SMNVEV (reference sequence). The CDR3 sequence is 17 residues long. Trimming took 0 bases from V and 4 from J, leaving 18 bases between them. The CDR3 DNA follows: TGTGCCAGCAGTTTATCCCCCCACGGGGGCGTAGGCTATGGCTACACCTTC. This encodes CASSLSPHGGVGYGYTF.

The CDR3 here is CASTPWPQDYEQYF. The CDR3, as DNA: TGTGCCAGCACCCCATGGCCCCAAGACTACGAGCAGTACTTC. V is TRBV2 and J is TRBJ2-7; D remains unclear. The CDR3 is 14 amino acids. The V and J ends lost 7 bases and 3 bases respectively, with 16 bases between them. CDR1 is SNHLY and CDR2 is FYNNEI in the germline V gene.